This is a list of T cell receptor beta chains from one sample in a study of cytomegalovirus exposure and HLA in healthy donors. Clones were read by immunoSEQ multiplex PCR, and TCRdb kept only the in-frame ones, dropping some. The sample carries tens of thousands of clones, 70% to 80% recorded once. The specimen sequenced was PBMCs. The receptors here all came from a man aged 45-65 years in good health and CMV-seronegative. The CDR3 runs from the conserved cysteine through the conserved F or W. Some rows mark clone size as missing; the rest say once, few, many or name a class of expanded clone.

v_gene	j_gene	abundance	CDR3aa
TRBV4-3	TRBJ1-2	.	CASSQEQGGYYGYTF
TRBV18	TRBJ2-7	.	CASSPPRPYEQYF
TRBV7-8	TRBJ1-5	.	CASSLEGQGWFQPQHF
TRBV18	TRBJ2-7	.	CASSPTVNEQYF
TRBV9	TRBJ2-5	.	CASSVDASGWETQYF
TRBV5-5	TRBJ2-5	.	CASRPNRVGETQYF
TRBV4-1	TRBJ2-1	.	CASRLGLGEYNEQFF
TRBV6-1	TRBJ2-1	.	CASSVRRGLAGASNEQFF
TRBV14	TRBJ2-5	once	CASSQDTKGTGETQYF
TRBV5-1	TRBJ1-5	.	CASSSGTGGGNQPQHF
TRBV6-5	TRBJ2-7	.	CASSKNQGFYEQYF
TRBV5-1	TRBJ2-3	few	CASSSRTASTDTQYF
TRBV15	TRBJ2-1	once	CATSRDLGGREQFF
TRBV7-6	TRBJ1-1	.	CASSLVLRGGEAFF
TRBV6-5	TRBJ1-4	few	CASSVRQGSNEKLFF
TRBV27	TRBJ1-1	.	CASSFYNGGPNTEAFF
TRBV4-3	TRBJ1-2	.	CASSQDFTLILYGYTF